The present entry profiles one T cell receptor beta chain with its context. Sequencing used immunoSEQ multiplex PCR; TCRdb keeps in-frame clones, though not all of them. The sample comprises 18,000 or so clones, 88% of which are singletons, and 1.3% rests with the top ten. The data belong to a study of T cell changes during pregnancy in multiple sclerosis. This CDR3 comprises 13 residues. The V gene's germline CDR1 is SGHTA and CDR2 FQGNSA. With 3 bases removed from V and 8 bases from J, the gap between germline ends came to 13 bases. The material sequenced was CD4+ T cells from peripheral blood mononuclear cells, taken in the first trimester of pregnancy. The clonotype originates from a female donor in good health, enrolled as a control in a pregnancy study. The V and J genes are TRBV7-2 and TRBJ1-2; the D gene is possibly TRBD1 (6 bases). CDR3 bases: TGTGCCAGCAGCTTTGGGGGCGCCAGAGGCTACACCTTC. It specifies CASSFGGARGYTF.